The 14 T cell receptor delta chains in this list originate from one sample, sequenced in a study of human gamma delta and Vdelta1 T cells. TCRdb called clones anew from the PCR reads with CATT. In the table there are a few thousand delta-chain clones, 20% to 30% of which are singletons. Sequenced sample: naive CD27+ Vdelta1 gamma-delta T cells from blood. Receptor source: a human donor in good health.

This clone was found a few times. Given a far larger clone just one base away, this is likely a sequencing read error. Other DNA sequences within the sample encode an identical CDR3. This chain joins TRDV1 and TRDJ1; weak D call: TRDD2 (9 bases). CDR3 length equals 24 residues. Germline V gives CDR1 TSWWSYY, CDR2 QGS. This CDR3 reads CALGDLPRPSYRWGIHYYTDKLIF. CDR3 in DNA: TGTGCTCTTGGGGATCTCCCTCGCCCTTCCTACAGGTGGGGGATTCACTATTACACCGATAAACTCATCTTC.

About this clone: A much larger clone differs from this one at a single base, so this may be a read error. At the DNA level, this CDR3 is encoded by other sequences in the same sample as well. The rearrangement links TRDV2 to TRDJ3; perhaps TRDD3 as D (6 bases). This CDR3 region has 17 residues. From germline, CDR1 is GEAIGNYY and CDR2 EKD. CDR3 sequence: CACDRGGFSWDTRQMFF. Here the CDR3 DNA reads TGTGCCTGTGACCGTGGGGGGTTCTCCTGGGACACCCGACAGATGTTCTTC.

The chain employs TRDV1 and TRDJ1; 12 nucleotides line up with TRDD3. The germline V gene has CDR1 TSWWSYY and CDR2 QGS. V shed 2 bases, J shed 7 bases, and the junction held 11 bases outside the gene matches. There are 17 residues in the CDR3. The CDR3 nucleotides read TGTGCTCTTGGGGAAGCTCCGTACTGGGGGATACCTGGTAAACTCATCTTT. Translating it yields CALGEAPYWGIPGKLIF.

The J gene is TRDJ1, the V gene TRDV1; 10 nucleotides line up with TRDD3. The CDR3 length is 20 residues. V shed 2 bases, J shed 2 bases, and the junction held 17 bases outside the gene matches. Germline CDR1 reads TSWWSYY; CDR2 reads QGS. This chain's CDR3 is CALGEKRLGDRGGLTDKLIF. CDR3 nucleotides: TGTGCTCTTGGGGAAAAGAGACTGGGGGATCGTGGGGGTTTGACCGATAAACTCATCTTT.

This clone was seen only a few times. The chain has TRDV1 and TRDJ1; TRDD2 aligns across 9 bases. The CDR3 extends over 22 amino acids. V shed 3 bases, J shed 5 bases, and the junction held 28 bases outside the gene matches. The germline CDR1 and CDR2 sequences are TSWWSYY and QGS. The CDR3 spells CALGDRPLPTVGTEKRWDKLIF. The CDR3 region has the DNA TGTGCTCTTGGGGATCGCCCCCTTCCTACGGTGGGGACCGAAAAACGATGGGATAAACTCATCTTT.

The chain uses TRDV1 and TRDJ1, with 10 bases matching TRDD3. The germline V gene has CDR1 TSWWSYY and CDR2 QGS. The CDR3 totals 24 residues. J was trimmed by 0 bases and V by 3 bases; bases with no gene match: 28. The CDR3 is CALGDPSPLLGDGSIGQYTDKLIF. The CDR3 DNA sequence: TGTGCTCTTGGGGACCCTTCCCCCCTACTGGGGGATGGAAGTATCGGGCAGTACACCGATAAACTCATCTTT.

This clone qualifies as medium-sized. Additional DNA sequences in this sample encode the identical CDR3. This chain uses TRDV1 with TRDJ1; TRDD3 matches at 10 bases. This CDR3 comprises 24 residues. Germline V lookup: CDR1 TSWWSYY, CDR2 QGS. Trimming removed 0 bases from V and 0 bases from J; junction bases left unmatched: 25. The CDR3 coding sequence is TGTGCTCTTGGGGAACTTCACACTCCTAACTTTCCGGGGGATACGTCCTTGTACACCGATAAACTCATCTTT. It specifies CALGELHTPNFPGDTSLYTDKLIF.

In its sample, this clone was seen a few times. V is TRDV1 and J is TRDJ1, with TRDD3 matching 10 bases. This CDR3 has 24 amino acids. Germline-derived CDR1 and CDR2 are TSWWSYY and QGS. The V segment lost 0 bases and the J segment 0 bases; nucleotides outside the gene matches: 25. The CDR3 DNA is TGTGCTCTTGGGGAACTAGATCCTCCTTCCGTTTGGGGGATACCGCCGAGTTACACCGATAAACTCATCTTT. This sequence encodes CALGELDPPSVWGIPPSYTDKLIF.

The V and J genes are TRDV1 and TRDJ1, with 11 bases fitting TRDD3. Germline-derived CDR1 and CDR2 are TSWWSYY and QGS. CDR3 size: 19 residues. V gave up 6 bases and J gave up 1 base; unmatched junction bases: 16. DNA of the CDR3: TGTGCTCTTGGACCCTATCCGGCACTGGGGGATAAATCCACCGATAAACTCATCTTT. Its protein product is CALGPYPALGDKSTDKLIF.

The chain employs TRDV1 and TRDJ2, with 11 positions matching TRDD3. V dropped 2 bases and J dropped 0; count of bases not matched to a gene: 20. The length of the CDR3 is 23 residues. CDR1 TSWWSYY and CDR2 QGS come from the germline V gene. This chain's CDR3 is CALGEFVFLAGGYLTPLTAQLFF. CDR3 sequence (DNA): TGTGCTCTTGGGGAATTTGTTTTCCTTGCTGGGGGATACCTGACCCCTTTGACAGCACAACTCTTCTTT.

The sample holds a few counts of this clone. This probably arose from a read error, given a far larger clone one base away. Additional DNA sequences in this sample encode the identical CDR3. The V call is TRDV1, the J call TRDJ1; the match to TRDD3 covers 11 bases. Germline lookup yields CDR1 TSWWSYY and CDR2 QGS. The CDR3 contains 21 residues. CDR3 nucleotide sequence: TGTGCTCTTGGGGAACTAGGTTCTCGCGTACTGGGGGATAGGGTCACCGATAAGCTCATCTTT. Its protein product is CALGELGSRVLGDRVTDKLIF.

A word on this clone: The TCRdb protein comes from a much larger clone and disagrees with this DNA's translation at residue 13, likely due to a read error; the protein given here is derived from the DNA. The chain has TRDV1 and TRDJ2; 10 bases are a match to TRDD3. This CDR3 spans 20 amino acids. From germline, CDR1 is TSWWSYY and CDR2 QGS. After removal of 9 bases from V and 4 bases from J, the junction contained 23 bases not matched to a gene. The CDR3 nucleotides are TGTGCTCTACGGGGGACTTCCTCGTACTGGGGGATGAGGGGGACAGCACAACTCTTCTTT. It specifies CALRGTSSYWGMRGTAQLFF.

The chain couples TRDV1 to TRDJ1; unclear D gene. The CDR3 contains 17 residues. The V and J ends lost 2 bases and 1 base respectively, with 17 bases between them. Germline lookup yields CDR1 TSWWSYY and CDR2 QGS. The CDR3 nucleotides read TGTGCTCTTGGGGAAACTCGAGATCCTCCTCGCACCGATAAACTCATCTTT. As protein: CALGETRDPPRTDKLIF.

This clone has just a few counts. The rearrangement uses TRDV1 and TRDJ1; 10 nucleotides match TRDD3. CDR3 length: 20 residues. V lost 2 bases, J lost 0 bases, and 15 bases stayed unmatched. From germline, CDR1 is TSWWSYY and CDR2 QGS. CDR3 DNA: TGTGCTCTTGGGGAAAGGATATCAGTACTGGGGGATCTCGACACCGATAAACTCATCTTT. This translates into CALGERISVLGDLDTDKLIF.